This T cell receptor beta chain was obtained from a study of blood T cell repertoires in COVID-19. Study-wide context: Spain, Italy and the United States supplied samples that represented acute and convalescent COVID-19. In each case, the material was cDNA or gDNA derived from T cells, B-cell-depleted T cells, or PBMCs.

CDR1 and CDR2 (germline): SGHAT, FQNNGV. V shed 0 bases and J shed 2 bases, with 13 bases lying between them. The CDR3 extends over 16 amino acids. In the study's own analysis: Quantification of nucleated cells was approximated via reference gene primer amplification. Profiling relied on immunoSEQ multiplex PCR, and the TCRdb table lists in-frame clones only, not all of them. The V and J calls and clone size come from that table; D and trimming were worked out from the DNA. The sample has roughly 61,000 clones, more than 75% seen once. This receptor was identified in a man aged 40-49 years with active COVID-19. The gene calls are TRBV11-2 and TRBJ2-5, with TRBD2 as a possible D gene (6 bases). Sequencing was performed on peripheral blood. The chain's CDR3 is CASSLEAWGGQETQYF. The CDR3 DNA is TGTGCCAGCAGCTTAGAGGCTTGGGGAGGTCAAGAGACCCAGTACTTC.